The 29 T cell receptor beta chains presented below share a single source sample, sequenced in a study of T-cell reconstitution after alpha-beta-depleted transplantation in children. Molecular barcoding with unique molecular identifiers was used for the TCRbeta library. TCRdb reprocessed the PCR reads via MiXCR and lists one record per CDR3 protein. The data contain approximately 270,000 distinct CDR3 sequences, 9.5% to 10% of them singletons. The material sequenced was PBMCs from the stem cell graft donor, taken from the stem cell graft. Every receptor here comes from a human donor who donated a stem cell graft to a child with SCID.

The chain employs TRBV20-1 and TRBJ1-2; D is unclear. CDR3 size: 12 residues. Germline CDR1 is DFQATT and CDR2 is SNEGSKA (reference sequence). The CDR3 DNA is TGCAGCTCCCCACGGGCTAACTATGGCTACACCTTC. It is translated as CSSPRANYGYTF.

This clonotype came up once. The gene calls are TRBV27 and TRBJ2-7, with 7 bases aligning to TRBD2. The CDR3 is 13 residues long. CDR1 is MNHEY and CDR2 is SMNVEV in the germline V gene (reference sequence). J was trimmed by 5 bases and V by 3 bases; bases with no gene match: 4. The CDR3 sequence: CASSLGGKNEQYF. In DNA, the CDR3 is TGTGCCAGCAGTTTGGGGGGGAAAAACGAGCAGTACTTC.

This chain joins TRBV7-9 and TRBJ1-1; D gene unclear. The CDR3 consists of 14 residues. Germline V gene lookup returns CDR1 SEHNR and CDR2 FQNEAQ (reference sequence). The germline V and J ends were trimmed by 1 base and 4 bases, with 10 bases remaining between them. DNA for the CDR3: TGTGCCAGCAGCTTAGAAGCGGATGTCACTGAAGCTTTCTTT. Protein product: CASSLEADVTEAFF.

In its sample, this clonotype was seen a few times. The V call is TRBV5-1, the J call TRBJ2-6; D might be TRBD1 (6 bases). With 4 bases removed from V and 0 bases from J, the gap between germline ends came to 17 bases. This CDR3 has 18 residues. The germline CDR1 and CDR2 sequences are SGHRS and YFSETQ. This CDR3 reads CASSGGGQPSSGANVLTF. The CDR3 DNA follows: TGCGCCAGCAGCGGAGGAGGACAGCCAAGCTCTGGGGCCAACGTCCTGACTTTC.

The chain uses TRBV20-1 and TRBJ2-1, with a tentative D call TRBD2 (5 bases). CDR3 length: 15 amino acids. CDR1 DFQATT and CDR2 SNEGSKA come from the germline V gene (reference sequence). Deletions cut 1 base from V and 3 bases from J, with 13 bases between. CDR3: CSARVRAGLYNEQFF. Here the CDR3 DNA reads TGCAGTGCTAGAGTTCGGGCGGGTCTCTACAATGAGCAGTTCTTC.

This clonotype has just a few counts. The chain carries TRBV5-1 and TRBJ2-2, with a tentative D call TRBD2 (6 bases). The germline V and J ends were trimmed by 7 bases and 1 base, with 17 bases remaining between them. The CDR3 contains 16 residues. The germline CDR1 and CDR2 sequences are SGHRS and YFSETQ. Here the CDR3 reads CASFPGLRGNTGELFF. The CDR3 DNA reads as TGCGCCAGCTTCCCGGGTCTGCGGGGGAACACCGGGGAGCTGTTTTTT.

The V gene is TRBV10-3, the J gene TRBJ2-7; D might be TRBD1 or TRBD2, each matching 5 bases. In germline, CDR1 is ENHRY, CDR2 SYGVKD. This CDR3 is 13 amino acids long. V was pared by 6 bases and J by 2 bases, with 11 bases between. CDR3 region: CAIRDGTAYEQYF. For the CDR3, the DNA is TGTGCCATCAGAGACGGGACGGCCTACGAGCAGTACTTC.

The genes are TRBV11-2 and TRBJ2-6; TRBD1 is a possible D gene (5 bases). Trimming removed 4 bases from V and 0 bases from J, with 16 bases in between. This CDR3 has 18 residues. Looked up from germline, CDR1 is SGHAT and CDR2 is FQNNGV. This CDR3 is CASSYRRQSISGANVLTF. CDR3 bases: TGTGCCAGCAGCTATCGTCGACAGTCCATCTCTGGGGCCAACGTCCTGACTTTC. Based on the CDR3 plus reference TRBV11-2 and TRBJ2-6, the full variable domain is EAGVAQSPRYKIIEKRQSVAFWCNPISGHATLYWYQQILGQGPKLLIQFQNNGVVDDSQLPKDRFSAERLKGVDSTLKIQPAKLEDSAVYLCASSYRRQSISGANVLTFGAGSRLTVL.

This clonotype has a count of ten or more. The chain carries TRBV12-3 or TRBV12-4 and TRBJ2-1; the match to TRBD2 covers 9 bases. The CDR3 runs to 15 residues. Trimming removed 7 bases from V and 10 bases from J; junction bases left unmatched: 14. CDR3 nucleotide sequence: TGTGCCAGCACCCCGGGGGCGGGGGGGCCGTTGGAGCAGTTCTTC. The encoded protein is CASTPGAGGPLEQFF.

This clonotype turned up a few times. This sequence joins TRBV20-1 and TRBJ1-3; D is undetermined. CDR1 is DFQATT and CDR2 is SNEGSKA in the germline V gene (reference sequence). V lost 0 bases and J 1 base, leaving 19 bases between the germline ends. This CDR3 contains 18 residues. CDR3 DNA: TGCAGTGCTAGAGATGCCGCTGTCCTTAGTTTATCTGGAAACACCATATATTTT. Translating gives CSARDAAVLSLSGNTIYF.

Only a few counts were recorded for this clonotype. V and J are TRBV10-3 and TRBJ1-1, with D hard to call. V lost 4 bases and J lost 2, with 5 bases in between. CDR1 is ENHRY and CDR2 is SYGVKD in the germline V gene. The CDR3 contains 12 residues. The CDR3 nucleotides read TGTGCCATCAGTGGGTCTAACACTGAAGCTTTCTTT. As protein: CAISGSNTEAFF.

This clonotype has just a few counts. The chain uses TRBV7-9 and TRBJ1-1; D ambiguous. V was pared by 7 bases and J by 5 bases, with 8 bases between. Per the germline V gene, CDR1 is SEHNR and CDR2 is FQNEAQ (reference sequence). The CDR3 is 11 residues long. The CDR3, as DNA: TGTGCCAGCACGGACGGAACTGAAGCTTTCTTT. Its translation: CASTDGTEAFF.

The chain uses TRBV5-1 and TRBJ2-3; 14 bases are shared with TRBD2. J was trimmed by 3 bases and V by 0 bases; bases with no gene match: 6. The germline CDR1 and CDR2 sequences are SGHRS and YFSETQ. There are 18 residues in the CDR3. DNA of the CDR3: TGCGCCAGCAGCTTGGAGGCGACTAGCGGGGGGGGGACAGATACGCAGTATTTT. Translated: CASSLEATSGGGTDTQYF.

This chain joins TRBV7-6 and TRBJ1-4; D remains unclear. The V and J ends lost 0 bases and 5 bases respectively, with 10 bases between them. The CDR3 is 15 residues long. Germline CDR1 reads SGHVS; CDR2 reads FNYEAQ. The CDR3 sequence: CASSLAGGMNEKLFF. The CDR3 nucleotides are TGTGCCAGCAGCTTAGCAGGCGGGATGAATGAAAAACTGTTTTTT.

This clonotype has ten or more counts. The CDR3 spells CASSLVGTNEKLFF. The CDR3 nucleotides are TGTGCCAGCAGTTTAGTCGGGACAAATGAAAAACTGTTTTTT. This chain joins TRBV12-3 or TRBV12-4 and TRBJ1-4, with D maybe TRBD1 (6 bases). V lost 1 base, J lost 5 bases, and 8 bases lay in between. The CDR3 loop spans 14 amino acids.

This clonotype was seen only a few times. V is TRBV6-1 and J is TRBJ2-5; TRBD1 matches at 8 bases. Germline V lookup: CDR1 MNHNS, CDR2 SASEGT. Trimming cost V 7 bases and J 5 bases; bases outside gene matches: 15. CDR3 length equals 16 residues. In nucleotides, the CDR3 is TGTGCCAGCAATAAACTTCCAGGGGGCAAGTGGGAGACCCAGTACTTC. This translates into CASNKLPGGKWETQYF.

The CDR3 DNA reads TGCGCCAGCAGCCAACCCGGGACTACTGGAGAGACCCAGTACTTC. It translates to CASSQPGTTGETQYF. The chain uses TRBV4-1 and TRBJ2-5; 7 nucleotides match TRBD2. The germline V gene has CDR1 MGHRA and CDR2 YSYEKL. V lost 2 bases and J lost 4; bases outside the gene matches: 7. The CDR3 is 15 amino acids.

This clonotype was detected ten times or more. The chain couples TRBV4-1 to TRBJ2-7; possible D gene TRBD2, 5 bases. From germline, CDR1 is MGHRA and CDR2 YSYEKL. The CDR3 length is 12 residues. V was clipped by 0 bases and J by 7 bases, with 7 bases between them. The CDR3 is CASSQDGVEQYF. CDR3 DNA sequence: TGCGCCAGCAGCCAAGACGGGGTGGAGCAGTACTTC.

This chain connects TRBV29-1 to TRBJ1-2; D is possibly TRBD1 (5 bases). Germline CDR1 and CDR2: SQVTM and ANQGSEA. The CDR3 is 13 amino acids. V was shortened by 6 bases and J by 1 base, with 12 bases between the two germline ends. CDR3 nucleotides: TGCAGCGTGAGGGGCAGGGTTAACTATGGCTACACCTTC. This translates into CSVRGRVNYGYTF.

This chain joins TRBV2 and TRBJ2-3; D remains unclear. Germline values: CDR1 SNHLY, CDR2 FYNNEI. The CDR3 covers 12 residues. The CDR3 bases are TGTGCAGACTCGGGCTCCACAGATACGCAGTATTTT. Encoded protein: CADSGSTDTQYF.

The rearrangement uses TRBV27 and TRBJ1-1, with D possibly being TRBD1 (5 bases). V was shortened by 7 bases and J by 4 bases, with 13 bases between the two germline ends. This CDR3 region has 13 residues. From germline, CDR1 is MNHEY and CDR2 SMNVEV (reference sequence). In DNA, the CDR3 is TGTGCCAGCAACCCTTGGGGGGGCACTGAAGCTTTCTTT. It is translated as CASNPWGGTEAFF.

The chain employs TRBV20-1 and TRBJ2-2; D call uncertain. The germline CDR1 and CDR2 sequences are DFQATT and SNEGSKA (reference sequence). Trimming left V 5 bases short and J 3 bases short, with 19 bases between. This CDR3 comprises 16 residues. CDR3 sequence (DNA): TGCAGTGCTCAAAAAACAAGGCAACTGTACACCGGGGAGCTGTTTTTT. This encodes CSAQKTRQLYTGELFF.

V and J are TRBV4-2 and TRBJ2-5, with 7 bases lining up with TRBD2. The V and J ends lost 2 bases and 1 base, in that order; junction bases with no gene match: 4. From germline, CDR1 is LGHNA and CDR2 YNFKEQ. The CDR3 runs to 15 residues. CDR3 nucleotides: TGTGCCAGCAGCCAAATCACGGGGGGCCAAGAGACCCAGTACTTC. It specifies CASSQITGGQETQYF.

This clonotype was seen repeatedly, ten times or more. V gene TRBV20-1 combines with J gene TRBJ2-3, with 12 bases identical to TRBD2. The CDR3 spans 16 residues. J was trimmed by 6 bases and V by 1 base; bases with no gene match: 8. Germline CDR1 and CDR2: DFQATT and SNEGSKA (reference sequence). CDR3 amino acids: CSARASGGATGDTQYF. As DNA, the CDR3 is TGCAGTGCTAGAGCTAGCGGGGGGGCAACCGGGGATACGCAGTATTTT.

This chain connects TRBV12-3 or TRBV12-4 to TRBJ1-4; possible D gene TRBD1, 6 bases. The V and J ends lost 2 bases and 7 bases respectively, with 11 bases between them. The CDR3 has 14 amino acids. CDR3 coding DNA: TGTGCCAGCAGTTTATCGGGGGCCAGTGAAAAACTGTTTTTT. It codes for CASSLSGASEKLFF.

This chain uses TRBV10-3 with TRBJ2-5; 8 bases map to TRBD1. Germline CDR1 reads ENHRY; CDR2 reads SYGVKD. V lost 5 bases and J lost 6; bases outside the gene matches: 8. This CDR3 has 14 residues. Written as DNA, the CDR3 is TGTGCCATCAGTTATGGACAGGGAAGGCAGACCCAGTACTTC. Its translation: CAISYGQGRQTQYF.

This clonotype was seen more than once but under ten times. The CDR3 bases are TGTGCCAGCAGGACCGACAGGGGATACACCGGGGAGCTGTTTTTT. Encoded protein: CASRTDRGYTGELFF. The V gene is TRBV12-3 or TRBV12-4, the J gene TRBJ2-2; TRBD1 matches at 8 bases. The CDR3 totals 15 residues. Losses at the gene ends were 6 bases for V and 3 bases for J; bases not matched to a gene: 6.

This clonotype showed up just a few times. The chain employs TRBV5-1 and TRBJ2-6; D unclear. The CDR3 consists of 15 residues. Trimming removed 4 bases from V and 3 bases from J, with 11 bases in between. Per the germline V gene, CDR1 is SGHRS and CDR2 is YFSETQ. The CDR3 loop is CASSALVGGANVLTF. CDR3 coding DNA: TGCGCCAGCAGCGCCCTGGTTGGTGGGGCCAACGTCCTGACTTTC.

The V and J genes are TRBV5-6 and TRBJ2-7; 9 nucleotides agree with TRBD1. Germline CDR1 is SGHDT and CDR2 is YYEEEE. After removal of 0 bases from V and 4 bases from J, the junction contained 5 bases not matched to a gene. The CDR3 is 15 amino acids. The CDR3 DNA sequence: TGTGCCAGCAGCTTGGCAGGACAGGGGATTTACGAGCAGTACTTC. Translating it yields CASSLAGQGIYEQYF.